Listed here are 13 T cell receptor beta chains from one sample, sequenced in a study of blood T cell repertoires in COVID-19. The repertoire was sequenced with immunoSEQ multiplex PCR; TCRdb's copy has only in-frame clones and lacks some. The sample comprises 150,000 to 200,000 clones, around 80% of which are singletons, and 2.8% rests with the top ten. Sequencing used peripheral blood. These receptors all come from a woman aged 80 or older with active or convalescent COVID-19.

This chain links TRBV6-4 with TRBJ2-3; 8 nucleotides match TRBD2. Germline assignment: CDR1 MRHNA and CDR2 SNTAGT. Trimming cost V 4 bases and J 1 base; bases outside gene matches: 1. The CDR3 extends over 14 amino acids. DNA of the CDR3: TGTGCCAGCAGTGCAGCGGGGGGCACAGATACGCAGTATTTT. It codes for CASSAAGGTDTQYF.

Remarks on this clone: A junction boundary mismatches the germline segment, possibly from a read error. The rearrangement uses TRBV7-7 and TRBJ2-3; possibly TRBD2 for D (6 bases). CDR3 size: 13 residues. Germline loops: CDR1 SSHAT, CDR2 FNYEAQ (reference sequence). CDR3 amino acids: CASSLAELDTQYF. The DNA for the CDR3 is TGTGCTAGCAGCTTAGCGGAGCTAGATACGCAGTATTTT.

The J gene is TRBJ2-7, the V gene TRBV3-1 (or the pseudogene TRBV3-2), with 10 bases matching TRBD1. The J segment lost 6 bases and the V segment lost 4 bases, leaving 6 bases of the junction unmatched. Germline-derived CDR1 and CDR2 are LGHDT and YNNKEL (reference sequence). The CDR3 is 14 amino acids. In DNA form, the CDR3 reads TGTGCCAGCAGCCGGGGACAGGGGTTAGGCGAGCAGTACTTC. It yields the protein CASSRGQGLGEQYF.

The chain has TRBV5-6 and TRBJ1-6; 7 bases match TRBD1. This CDR3 has 15 amino acids. The junction had 7 bases not matched to a gene; V was cut back by 4 bases and J by 6 bases. Germline CDR1 reads SGHDT; CDR2 reads YYEEEE. CDR3 residues: CASSRGQVANSPLHF. The DNA of the CDR3 is TGTGCCAGCAGCCGAGGACAGGTCGCTAATTCACCCCTCCACTTT.

This clone has only a few counts. This chain links TRBV19 with TRBJ2-2; 8 positions agree with TRBD2. V lost 1 base and J lost 5; bases outside the gene matches: 9. CDR3 length: 17 residues. CDR1 LNHDA and CDR2 SQIVND come from the germline V gene (reference sequence). The CDR3 reads CASSIAPGGRGTGELFF. In DNA form, the CDR3 reads TGTGCCAGTAGTATAGCCCCGGGGGGGAGAGGGACCGGGGAGCTGTTTTTT.

This clone has only one observation. The chain links TRBV6-1 to TRBJ2-7, with TRBD1 matching 10 bases. The CDR3 is 17 amino acids. V lost 3 bases to trimming and J lost 3 bases; unmatched junction nucleotides: 11. Germline-derived CDR1 and CDR2 are MNHNS and SASEGT. CDR3 loop: CASSDWTGGPVGYEQYF. CDR3 in DNA: TGTGCCAGCAGTGACTGGACAGGGGGTCCTGTGGGCTACGAGCAGTACTTC.

The J gene is TRBJ1-5, the V gene TRBV19; D call uncertain. The length of the CDR3 is 17 residues. V was shortened by 2 bases and J by 2 bases, with 16 bases between the two germline ends. Germline CDR1 and CDR2: LNHDA and SQIVND (reference sequence). DNA of the CDR3: TGTGCCAGTAGTATAAATCTGCGGGGTAGGGGCAATCAGCCCCAGCATTTT. It specifies CASSINLRGRGNQPQHF. Combining the CDR3 with reference TRBV19 and TRBJ1-5 gives the whole variable domain DGGITQSPKYLFRKEGQNVTLSCEQNLNHDAMYWYRQDPGQGLRLIYYSQIVNDFQKGDIAEGYSVSREKKESFPLTVTSAQKNPTAFYLCASSINLRGRGNQPQHFGDGTRLSIL.

Points on this clone: One junction end does not reproduce the germline sequence, and a read error may be involved. CDR3 coding DNA: TGTGCCAGCAGCGAAGGCCGGCTTGGGGGACTGAATTCACCCCTCCACTTT. This encodes CASSEGRLGGLNSPLHF. The chain is built from TRBV2 and TRBJ1-6, with D perhaps TRBD1 (5 bases). Germline V gene sequence: CDR1 SNHLY, CDR2 FYNNEI. The CDR3 consists of 17 residues.

J is TRBJ2-7 and V is TRBV5-1; D may be TRBD1 (5 bases). Trimming shortened V by 4 bases and J by 6 bases, and 20 bases separated the two germline ends. Germline CDR1 and CDR2: SGHRS and YFSETQ. The CDR3 spans 15 residues. The CDR3 region has the DNA TGCGCCAGCAGCACAGAGCAGGGAATAGTAGGCGAGCAGTACTTC. Translated, it gives CASSTEQGIVGEQYF.

This rearrangement joins TRBV6-4 to TRBJ2-3; D call uncertain. V was cut by 5 bases and J by 0 bases, with 12 bases left in between. Germline V gene lookup returns CDR1 MRHNA and CDR2 SNTAGT. The CDR3 loop spans 15 amino acids. As DNA, the CDR3 is TGTGCCAGCAGTCAGAAGGCGGTGAGCACAGATACGCAGTATTTT. It specifies CASSQKAVSTDTQYF.

V gene TRBV7-9 combines with J gene TRBJ1-5, with TRBD1 matching over 10 bases. V was pared by 3 bases and J by 1 base, with 6 bases of the junction left unmatched. From germline, CDR1 is SEHNR and CDR2 FQNEAQ (reference sequence). The CDR3 length is 17 residues. This CDR3 reads CASSLGTGAGSNQPQHF. CDR3 nucleotide sequence: TGTGCCAGCAGCTTGGGGACAGGGGCTGGAAGCAATCAGCCCCAGCATTTT. Based on the CDR3 plus reference TRBV7-9 and TRBJ1-5, the full variable domain is DTGVSQNPRHKITKRGQNVTFRCDPISEHNRLYWYRQTLGQGPEFLTYFQNEAQLEKSRLLSDRFSAERPKGSFSTLEIQRTEQGDSAMYLCASSLGTGAGSNQPQHFGDGTRLSIL.

This clone has just a few counts. J is TRBJ1-6 and V is TRBV13, with TRBD1 matching 10 bases. The CDR3 loop spans 16 amino acids. With V trimmed by 5 bases and J by 8 bases, 9 bases remained unmatched. Germline-derived CDR1 and CDR2 are PRHDT and FYEKMQ (reference sequence). The CDR3 nucleotides read TGTGCCAGCAGCCTTCACCGGGACAGGGGTTATTCACCCCTCCACTTT. Its protein is CASSLHRDRGYSPLHF.

This chain uses TRBV4-1 with TRBJ2-7; 8 bases align to TRBD1. This CDR3 region has 14 residues. Germline V gene data show CDR1 as MGHRA and CDR2 as YSYEKL. V lost 4 bases to trimming and J lost 3 bases; unmatched junction nucleotides: 5. The CDR3 sequence: CASSPGQENYEQYF. CDR3 DNA: TGCGCCAGCAGCCCGGGACAGGAGAACTACGAGCAGTACTTC.